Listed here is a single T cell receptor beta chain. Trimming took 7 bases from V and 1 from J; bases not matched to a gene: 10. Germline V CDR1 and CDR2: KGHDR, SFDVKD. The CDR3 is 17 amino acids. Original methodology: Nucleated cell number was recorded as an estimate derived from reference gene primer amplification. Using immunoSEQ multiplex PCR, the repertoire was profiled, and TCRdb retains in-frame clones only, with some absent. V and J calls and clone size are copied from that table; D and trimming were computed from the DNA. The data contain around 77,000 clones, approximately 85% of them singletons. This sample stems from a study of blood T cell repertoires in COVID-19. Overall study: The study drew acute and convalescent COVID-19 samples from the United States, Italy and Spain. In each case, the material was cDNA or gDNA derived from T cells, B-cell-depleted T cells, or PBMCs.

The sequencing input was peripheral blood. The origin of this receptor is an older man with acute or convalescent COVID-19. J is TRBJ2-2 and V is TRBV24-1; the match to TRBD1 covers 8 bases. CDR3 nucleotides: TGTGCCACCAGCGAACATTACGGACAGGGGAACACCGGGGAGCTGTTTTTT. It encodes CATSEHYGQGNTGELFF.